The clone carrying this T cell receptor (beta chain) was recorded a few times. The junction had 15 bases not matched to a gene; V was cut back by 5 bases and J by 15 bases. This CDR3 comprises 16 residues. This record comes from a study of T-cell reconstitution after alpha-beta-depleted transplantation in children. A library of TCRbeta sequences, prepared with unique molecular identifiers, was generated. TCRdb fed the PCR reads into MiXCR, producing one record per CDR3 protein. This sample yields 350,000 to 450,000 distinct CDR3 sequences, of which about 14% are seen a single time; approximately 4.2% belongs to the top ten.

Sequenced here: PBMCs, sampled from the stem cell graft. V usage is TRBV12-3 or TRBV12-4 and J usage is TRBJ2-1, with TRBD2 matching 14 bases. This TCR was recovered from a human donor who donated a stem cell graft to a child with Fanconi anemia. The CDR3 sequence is CASSPRLAGGPPIRFF. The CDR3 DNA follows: TGTGCCAGCAGTCCTAGACTAGCGGGGGGGCCACCAATACGGTTCTTC.